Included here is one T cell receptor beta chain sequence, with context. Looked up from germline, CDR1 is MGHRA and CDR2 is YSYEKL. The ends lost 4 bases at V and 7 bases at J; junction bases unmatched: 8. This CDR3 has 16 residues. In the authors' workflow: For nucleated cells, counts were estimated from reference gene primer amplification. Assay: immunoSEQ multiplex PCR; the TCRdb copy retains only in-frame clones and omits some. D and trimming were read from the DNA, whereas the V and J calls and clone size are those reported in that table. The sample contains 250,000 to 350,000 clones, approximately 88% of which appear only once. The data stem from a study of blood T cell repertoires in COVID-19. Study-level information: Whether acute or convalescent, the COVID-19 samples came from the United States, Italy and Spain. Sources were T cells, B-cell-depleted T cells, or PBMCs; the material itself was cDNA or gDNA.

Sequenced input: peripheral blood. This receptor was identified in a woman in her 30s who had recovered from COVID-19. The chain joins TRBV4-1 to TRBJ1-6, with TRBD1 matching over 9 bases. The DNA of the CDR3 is TGCGCCAGCAGCCTTGTCCGGACAGGGGAAAATTCACCCCTCCACTTT. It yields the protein CASSLVRTGENSPLHF.